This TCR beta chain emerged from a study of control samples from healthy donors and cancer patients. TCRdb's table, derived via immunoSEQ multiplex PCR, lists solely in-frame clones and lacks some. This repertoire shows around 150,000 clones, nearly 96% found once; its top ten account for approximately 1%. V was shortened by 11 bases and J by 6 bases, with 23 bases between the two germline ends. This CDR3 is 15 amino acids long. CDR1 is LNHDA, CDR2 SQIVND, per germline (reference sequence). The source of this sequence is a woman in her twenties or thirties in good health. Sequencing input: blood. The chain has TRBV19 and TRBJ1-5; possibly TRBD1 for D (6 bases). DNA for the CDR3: TGTGCCTCCGAGCGGGGGGGCGGTGGATCTCAGCCCCAGCATTTT. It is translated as CASERGGGGSQPQHF.